This entry is about one TCR beta chain. The CDR3 contains 16 residues. V shed 3 bases, J shed 1 base, and the junction held 7 bases outside the gene matches. Per the germline V gene, CDR1 is SEHNR and CDR2 is FQNEAQ (reference sequence). This sample stems from a study of shared clonotypes between healthy human individuals. Naive CD8 cells comprised CD45RO-negative, CCR7-positively selected cells, excluding terminally differentiated effector memory CD45RA+ cells. Measured with immunoSEQ multiplex PCR; TCRdb has only the in-frame clones, and not every one. The sample carries approximately 2,000,000 clones, 93% recorded once.

The receptor's source is a man aged 18 to 35 in good health. Some clones in this sample may be carry-over from other donors' samples. The sequencing input was naive CD8+ T cells from PBMCs. The chain has TRBV7-9 and TRBJ2-7; the match to TRBD2 covers 9 bases. The CDR3 here is CASSFLAGPGSYEQYF. The CDR3, as DNA: TGTGCCAGCAGCTTCCTAGCGGGACCAGGTTCCTACGAGCAGTACTTC.